These 17 T cell receptor beta chains came from one sample sequenced in a study of shared clonotypes between healthy human individuals. TCRdb's table, derived via immunoSEQ multiplex PCR, lists solely in-frame clones and lacks some. The sample yields around 510,000 clones, approximately 94% seen once. What was sequenced was naive CD4+ T cells sorted from blood. The subset denotes: CD45RA+ positively selected. These receptors were taken from a woman aged 25-40 years in good health.

The chain is built from TRBV9 and TRBJ2-2, with D unresolved. CDR1 is SGDLS, CDR2 YYNGEE, per germline. The V gene lost 1 base and the J gene lost 7 bases, with 17 bases spanning the gap. The CDR3 is made up of 16 amino acids. CDR3 residues: CASSVSTTVGVGELFF. The CDR3 nucleotides read TGTGCCAGCAGCGTATCTACGACGGTTGGGGTCGGGGAGCTGTTTTTT.

The chain combines TRBV5-4 with TRBJ1-2; D perhaps matches TRBD1 (5 bases). V was cut by 4 bases and J by 0 bases, with 10 bases left in between. CDR1 is SGHNT, CDR2 YYREEE, per germline (reference sequence). The CDR3 is made up of 14 amino acids. This chain's CDR3 is CASSNDRANYGYTF. CDR3 coding DNA: TGTGCCAGCAGCAACGACAGAGCTAACTATGGCTACACCTTC.

The CDR3 DNA reads as TGTGCCACGACTCGGGGCGGGCCCACCTACGAGCAGTACTTC. The encoded protein is CATTRGGPTYEQYF. The rearrangement links TRBV28 to TRBJ2-7; D could derive from TRBD1 or TRBD2 (5 bases each). Looked up from germline, CDR1 is MDHEN and CDR2 is SYDVKM. V dropped 10 bases and J dropped 2 bases, with 18 bases sitting between them. This CDR3 has 14 residues.

The rearrangement links TRBV6-1 to TRBJ2-1; the D gene is possibly TRBD1 (5 bases). CDR1 MNHNS and CDR2 SASEGT come from the germline V gene. The CDR3 extends over 13 amino acids. V lost 7 bases to trimming and J lost 6 bases, with 13 bases between them. CDR3 nucleotides: TGTGCCAGCATAAAGGGGCAGTCCAATGAGCAGTTCTTC. As protein: CASIKGQSNEQFF.

This clone was seen just once. The rearrangement joins TRBV5-6 to TRBJ1-4; D remains unclear. Trimming stripped 0 bases from V and 4 bases from J, with 10 bases between. The V gene's germline CDR1 is SGHDT and CDR2 YYEEEE. CDR3 length equals 15 residues. The CDR3 bases are TGTGCCAGCAGCTTGGCCGGGCGGTTTAATGAAAAACTGTTTTTT. Translating it yields CASSLAGRFNEKLFF.

The chain recombines TRBV5-6 with TRBJ2-5; 13 nucleotides match TRBD2. From germline, CDR1 is SGHDT and CDR2 YYEEEE. Trimming removed 3 bases from V and 5 bases from J; junction bases left unmatched: 7. The CDR3 extends over 16 amino acids. As DNA, the CDR3 is TGTGCCAGCAGCTCTCCCGGGACTAGCGGGAAGGAGACCCAGTACTTC. Translating it yields CASSSPGTSGKETQYF.

This clone was counted a single time. V is TRBV5-4 and J is TRBJ2-5; the D is unclear. CDR1 and CDR2 from the germline V gene are SGHNT and YYREEE (reference sequence). V was clipped by 0 bases and J by 5 bases, with 8 bases between them. There are 13 residues in the CDR3. Here the CDR3 DNA reads TGTGCCAGCAGCTTGGGGGGTTCCGAGACCCAGTACTTC. Its protein is CASSLGGSETQYF.

V is TRBV23-1 and J is TRBJ2-7; 7 nucleotides agree with TRBD2. TRBV23-1 is an ORF, with its function uncertain. There are 20 residues in the CDR3. V lost 1 base and J lost 3; bases outside the gene matches: 21. The CDR3 reads CASSQFEYLAENKRGYEQYF. CDR3 bases: TGCGCCAGCAGTCAATTTGAATACCTAGCGGAAAATAAGAGGGGCTACGAGCAGTACTTC.

The chain carries TRBV7-8 and TRBJ2-2; D is undetermined. The CDR3 covers 17 residues. The germline V gene encodes CDR1 SGHVS and CDR2 FQNEAQ. Trimming removed 5 bases from V and 1 base from J, with 17 bases in between. Here the CDR3 reads CASSQKRPPLNTGELFF. CDR3 in DNA: TGTGCCAGCAGCCAAAAACGGCCCCCGCTGAACACCGGGGAGCTGTTTTTT.

The chain links TRBV2 to TRBJ1-2, with TRBD1 matching 10 bases. The germline V gene has CDR1 SNHLY and CDR2 FYNNEI. CDR3 length: 12 residues. V shed 10 bases, J shed 3 bases, and the junction held 2 bases outside the gene matches. CDR3 amino acids: CATGQGDYGYTF. The CDR3 DNA sequence: TGTGCCACCGGACAGGGGGACTATGGCTACACCTTC.

The chain links TRBV5-1 to TRBJ2-1, with TRBD2 matching 9 bases. Losses at the gene ends were 2 bases for V and 6 bases for J; bases not matched to a gene: 9. Germline-derived CDR1 and CDR2 are SGHRS and YFSETQ. This CDR3 contains 16 residues. The DNA of the CDR3 is TGCGCCAGCAGCTTTAGACCGGGACTAGCTGGCAATGAGCAGTTCTTC. It is translated as CASSFRPGLAGNEQFF.

This CDR3 is CASPHDGPKRETPYEQYF. CDR3 DNA sequence: TGTGCCAGCCCACACGACGGCCCTAAGCGGGAGACCCCCTACGAGCAGTACTTC. The V gene is TRBV9, the J gene TRBJ2-7, with 8 positions matching TRBD2. The CDR3 is 18 amino acids. V was clipped by 7 bases and J by 2 bases; unmatched bases: 20. Germline V gene sequence: CDR1 SGDLS, CDR2 YYNGEE. The whole variable domain, remainder taken from reference TRBV9 and TRBJ2-7, is DSGVTQTPKHLITATGQRVTLRCSPRSGDLSVYWYQQSLDQGLQFLIQYYNGEERAKGNILERFSAQQFPDLHSELNLSSLELGDSALYFCASPHDGPKRETPYEQYFGPGTRLTVT.

CDR3 nucleotide sequence: TGTGCCAGCAGTCCATTCCCCCCGCAGGGGGCTGTCTATGGCTACACCTTC. This encodes CASSPFPPQGAVYGYTF. The chain carries TRBV27 and TRBJ1-2; 8 bases agree with TRBD1. After removal of 5 bases from V and 4 bases from J, the junction contained 15 bases not matched to a gene. The germline gives CDR1 MNHEY, CDR2 SMNVEV (reference sequence). This CDR3 has 17 amino acids.

The rearrangement links TRBV18 to TRBJ2-4; TRBD2 might be the D (6 bases). The V gene's germline CDR1 is KGHSH and CDR2 LQKENI. V lost 3 bases to trimming and J lost 0 bases, with 9 bases between them. This CDR3 is built from 15 residues. Here the CDR3 reads CASSPGLLAKNIQYF. CDR3 nucleotides: TGTGCCAGCTCACCGGGACTGCTAGCCAAAAACATTCAGTACTTC.

This chain links TRBV27 with TRBJ2-4, with 9 bases fitting TRBD1. The V segment lost 2 bases and the J segment 0 bases; nucleotides outside the gene matches: 11. CDR1 and CDR2 (germline): MNHEY, SMNVEV (reference sequence). This CDR3 has 19 residues. The CDR3 loop reads CASSLVYRGQGLAKNIQYF. The CDR3 DNA sequence: TGTGCCAGCAGTTTAGTATACAGGGGGCAAGGACTAGCCAAAAACATTCAGTACTTC.

The rearrangement uses TRBV29-1 and TRBJ2-1; possibly TRBD1 for D (6 bases). Looked up from germline, CDR1 is SQVTM and CDR2 is ANQGSEA. The CDR3 totals 13 residues. V dropped 2 bases and J dropped 7 bases, with 12 bases sitting between them. This CDR3 reads CSVELHRVNEQFF. In DNA form, the CDR3 reads TGCAGCGTTGAACTGCACAGGGTTAATGAGCAGTTCTTC.

The chain links TRBV11-2 to TRBJ1-1, with a tentative D call TRBD1 (5 bases). From germline, CDR1 is SGHAT and CDR2 FQNNGV. V lost 5 bases and J lost 7, with 17 bases in between. The CDR3 is made up of 14 amino acids. CDR3 bases: TGTGCCAGCAGCCTAATGACCCTGGGGGGTGAAGCTTTCTTT. Translating it yields CASSLMTLGGEAFF.